This T cell receptor beta chain was sequenced during a study of blood T cell repertoires in COVID-19. Study-level background: Sites in the United States, Italy and Spain provided acute and convalescent COVID-19 samples. Sources were T cells, B-cell-depleted T cells, or PBMCs; the material itself was cDNA or gDNA.

Seattle researchers signed up patients amid active infection and tracked them longitudinally. TCRdb's copy holds only in-frame clones and misses some; the assay was immunoSEQ multiplex PCR. This table holds approximately 530,000 clones, 70% to 90% found once. The V gene lost 5 bases and the J gene lost 2 bases, with 10 bases spanning the gap. The CDR3 contains 14 residues. The germline V gene encodes CDR1 MNHEY and CDR2 SVGAGI. This clone is a singleton in its sample. The chain links TRBV6-5 to TRBJ1-5; D is undetermined. Sequencing was done on a sample of peripheral blood. The source of this sequence is a woman aged 45-59 years with COVID-19, enrolled during active disease. DNA of the CDR3: TGTGCCAGCAGTAGATCGGTGGGCAATCAGCCCCAGCATTTT. This translates into CASSRSVGNQPQHF.